Below are 3 T cell receptor beta chains sequenced from a single sample in a study of neurological immune-mediated disorders. TCRdb reanalysed the 5' RACE reads using MiXCR and keeps one entry per CDR3 protein. The repertoire holds roughly 70,000 distinct CDR3 sequences, with less than 4% as singletons. The sequencing sample was made of PBMCs. These receptors originate from a young man with multiple sclerosis.

This clonotype was counted ten times or more. The chain recombines TRBV12-3 or TRBV12-4 with TRBJ1-5; D gene ambiguous. CDR3 length: 17 amino acids. V was cut by 2 bases and J by 0 bases, with 14 bases left in between. In DNA form, the CDR3 reads TGTGCCAGCAGTTTAAGGTACTGGACGGATAGCAATCAGCCCCAGCATTTT. As protein: CASSLRYWTDSNQPQHF.

This clonotype was counted at least ten times. V is TRBV5-1 and J is TRBJ2-4; D gene uncertain. Trimming cost V 3 bases and J 9 bases, with 10 bases left between them. Germline V gene lookup returns CDR1 SGHRS and CDR2 YFSETQ. This CDR3 is 12 amino acids long. CDR3 in amino acids: CASSSSDGIQYF. The CDR3 DNA reads TGCGCCAGCAGCTCATCCGATGGCATTCAGTACTTC.

The sample holds many counts of this clonotype. The V call is TRBV3-1, the J call TRBJ2-2; 13 bases agree with TRBD2. This CDR3 contains 17 residues. The J segment lost 5 bases and the V segment lost 5 bases, leaving 8 bases of the junction unmatched. In germline, CDR1 is LGHDT, CDR2 YNNKEL (reference sequence). The CDR3 sequence is CASSFWTSGGETGELFF. CDR3 bases: TGTGCCAGCAGCTTTTGGACTAGCGGGGGTGAGACCGGGGAGCTGTTTTTT.